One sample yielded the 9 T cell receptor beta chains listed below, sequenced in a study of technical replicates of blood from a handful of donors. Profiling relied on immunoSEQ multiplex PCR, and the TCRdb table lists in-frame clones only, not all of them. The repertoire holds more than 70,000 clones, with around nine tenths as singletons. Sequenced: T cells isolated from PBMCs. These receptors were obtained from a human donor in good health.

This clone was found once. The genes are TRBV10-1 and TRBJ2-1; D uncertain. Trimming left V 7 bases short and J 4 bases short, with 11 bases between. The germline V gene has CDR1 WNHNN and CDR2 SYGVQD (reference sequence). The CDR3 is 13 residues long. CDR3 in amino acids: CASTDGVYNEQFF. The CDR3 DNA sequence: TGCGCCAGCACCGACGGAGTTTACAATGAGCAGTTCTTC.

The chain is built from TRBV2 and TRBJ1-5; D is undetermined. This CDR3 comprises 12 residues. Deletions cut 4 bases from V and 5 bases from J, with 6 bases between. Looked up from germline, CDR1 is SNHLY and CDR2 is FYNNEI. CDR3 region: CASSVGDQPQHF. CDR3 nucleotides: TGTGCCAGCAGTGTGGGAGATCAGCCCCAGCATTTT.

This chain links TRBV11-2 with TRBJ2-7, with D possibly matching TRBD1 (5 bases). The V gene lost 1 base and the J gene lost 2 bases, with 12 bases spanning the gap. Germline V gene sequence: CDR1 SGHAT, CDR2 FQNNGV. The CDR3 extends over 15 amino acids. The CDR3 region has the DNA TGTGCCAGCAGCTTAGCAGCACAGGCTACCTACGAGCAGTACTTC. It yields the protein CASSLAAQATYEQYF.

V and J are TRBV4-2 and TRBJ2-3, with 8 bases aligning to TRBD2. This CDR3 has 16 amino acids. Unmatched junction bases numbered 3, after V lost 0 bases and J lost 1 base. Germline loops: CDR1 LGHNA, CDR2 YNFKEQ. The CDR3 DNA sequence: TGTGCCAGCAGCCAAGATCGGGGGGGCGGCACAGATACGCAGTATTTT. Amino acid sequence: CASSQDRGGGTDTQYF.

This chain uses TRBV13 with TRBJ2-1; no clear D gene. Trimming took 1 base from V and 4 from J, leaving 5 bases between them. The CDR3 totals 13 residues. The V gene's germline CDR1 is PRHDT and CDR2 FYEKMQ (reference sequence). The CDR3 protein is CASSLDGYNEQFF. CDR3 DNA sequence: TGTGCCAGCAGCTTAGACGGTTACAATGAGCAGTTCTTC.

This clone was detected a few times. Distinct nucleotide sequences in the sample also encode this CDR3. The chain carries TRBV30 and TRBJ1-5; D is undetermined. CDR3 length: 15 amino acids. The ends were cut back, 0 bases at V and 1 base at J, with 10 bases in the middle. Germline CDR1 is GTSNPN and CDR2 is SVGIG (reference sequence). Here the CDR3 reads CAWSVVSGSNQPQHF. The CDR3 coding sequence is TGTGCCTGGAGTGTGGTGTCAGGAAGCAATCAGCCCCAGCATTTT.

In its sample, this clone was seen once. The CDR3 bases are TGTGCCAGCAGTGAATTGGCCGGGTACACCGGGGAGCTGTTTTTT. It encodes CASSELAGYTGELFF. The chain joins TRBV6-1 to TRBJ2-2; unclear D gene. Germline V gene lookup returns CDR1 MNHNS and CDR2 SASEGT. Trimming left V 2 bases short and J 3 bases short, with 10 bases between. The CDR3 loop spans 15 amino acids.

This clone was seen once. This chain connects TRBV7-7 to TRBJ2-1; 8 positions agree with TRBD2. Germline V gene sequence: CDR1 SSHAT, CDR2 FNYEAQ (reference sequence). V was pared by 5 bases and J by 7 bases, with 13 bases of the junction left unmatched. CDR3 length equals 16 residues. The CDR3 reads CASSPRPGGPRNEQFF. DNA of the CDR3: TGTGCCAGCAGCCCTCGCCCGGGAGGGCCTCGGAATGAGCAGTTCTTC. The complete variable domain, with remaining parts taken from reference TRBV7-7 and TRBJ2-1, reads GAGVSQSPRYKVTKRGQDVTLRCDPISSHATLYWYQQALGQGPEFLTYFNYEAQPDKSGLPSDRFSAERPEGSISTLTIQRTEQRDSAMYRCASSPRPGGPRNEQFFGPGTRLTVL.

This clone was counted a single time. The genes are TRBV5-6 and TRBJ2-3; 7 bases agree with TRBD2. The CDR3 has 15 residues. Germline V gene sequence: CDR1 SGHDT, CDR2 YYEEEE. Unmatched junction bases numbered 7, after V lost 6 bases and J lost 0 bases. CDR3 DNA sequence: TGTGCCAGCATCTCGTCTAGCGGTAGCACAGATACGCAGTATTTT. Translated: CASISSSGSTDTQYF. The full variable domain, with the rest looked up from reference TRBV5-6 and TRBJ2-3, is DAGVTQSPTHLIKTRGQQVTLRCSPKSGHDTVSWYQQALGQGPQFIFQYYEEEERQRGNFPDRFSGHQFPNYSSELNVNALLLGDSALYLCASISSSGSTDTQYFGPGTRLTVL.